The clone carrying this T cell receptor beta chain was counted only a few times. The record originates from a study of siplizumab effects on memory and regulatory T cells. The table came from immunoSEQ multiplex PCR; TCRdb's copy has only in-frame clones and leaves some out. The table lists 87,000 or so clones, 70% to 90% of them singletons. The CDR3 is 13 amino acids. The sample taken for sequencing was CD4+ T cells sorted from blood. The chain has TRBV21-1 and TRBJ1-1; TRBD1, the D gene given by the table, was not confirmed from the DNA. TRBV21-1 is a pseudogene locus. This TCR derives from a human donor in good health. For the CDR3, the DNA is TGTGCCAGCAGCGGGCACCAGCACACTGAAGCTTTCTTT. This codes for CASSGHQHTEAFF.